The 5 T cell receptor beta chains in this list originate from one sample, sequenced in a study of blood T cell repertoires in COVID-19. Clones were read by immunoSEQ multiplex PCR, and TCRdb kept only the in-frame ones, dropping some. The sample lists 490,000 or so clones, around 85% seen once, with 8.3% in the top ten. Source material: PBMCs or T cells enriched from blood (not recorded which). The source is a woman in her sixties or seventies who had recovered from COVID-19.

The chain employs TRBV9 and TRBJ2-3; D unclear. With 1 base removed from V and 1 base from J, the gap between germline ends came to 4 bases. The CDR3 spans 13 residues. The V gene's germline CDR1 is SGDLS and CDR2 YYNGEE. CDR3 loop: CASSVSGTDTQYF. In DNA form, the CDR3 reads TGTGCCAGCAGCGTATCGGGCACAGATACGCAGTATTTT.

The V and J genes are TRBV27 and TRBJ1-6; D is unclear. Germline assignment: CDR1 MNHEY and CDR2 SMNVEV (reference sequence). The CDR3 runs to 16 residues. The V end was cut by 6 bases, the J end by 0 bases, with 12 bases between. CDR3 in DNA: TGTGCCAGCAGAAGGGAGGCGAGCTCCTATAATTCACCCCTCCACTTT. As protein: CASRREASSYNSPLHF.

The chain uses TRBV19 and TRBJ2-7, with D possibly TRBD1 on 6 matching bases. V shed 6 bases and J shed 0 bases, with 15 bases lying between them. From germline, CDR1 is LNHDA and CDR2 SQIVND (reference sequence). CDR3 size: 15 residues. CDR3 in amino acids: CASSRYRDTSYEQYF. CDR3 sequence (DNA): TGTGCCAGTAGCAGATACCGGGACACCTCCTACGAGCAGTACTTC.

This clone showed up just once. This chain connects TRBV7-6 to TRBJ2-1; TRBD2 is a possible D gene (5 bases). CDR1 SGHVS and CDR2 FNYEAQ come from the germline V gene. Trimming took 5 bases from V and 8 from J, leaving 10 bases between them. This CDR3 comprises 12 residues. This CDR3 is CASSRWGDEQFF. CDR3 bases: TGTGCCAGCAGCCGGTGGGGAGATGAGCAGTTCTTC.

This chain links TRBV19 with TRBJ2-3; maybe TRBD2 (6 bases). The CDR3 sequence is 13 residues long. Trimming removed 5 bases from V and 4 bases from J, with 10 bases in between. CDR1 is LNHDA, CDR2 SQIVND, per germline (reference sequence). The CDR3 is CASSLGGADTQYF. Here the CDR3 DNA reads TGTGCCAGTAGTCTCGGGGGTGCAGATACGCAGTATTTT.